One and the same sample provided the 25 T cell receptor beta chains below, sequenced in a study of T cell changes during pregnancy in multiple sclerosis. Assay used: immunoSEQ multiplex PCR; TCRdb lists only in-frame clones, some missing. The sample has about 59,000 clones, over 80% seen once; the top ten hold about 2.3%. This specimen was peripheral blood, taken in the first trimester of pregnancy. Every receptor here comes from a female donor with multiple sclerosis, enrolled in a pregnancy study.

The CDR3 DNA sequence: TGCAGTGCTAGCGGCACAGATACGCAGTATTTT. It translates to CSASGTDTQYF. The chain links TRBV20-1 to TRBJ2-3, with D uncertain. Germline CDR1 and CDR2: DFQATT and SNEGSKA (reference sequence). CDR3 length: 11 amino acids. Between the trimmed V and J ends, which lost 3 bases and 1 base, there was a span of 2 bases.

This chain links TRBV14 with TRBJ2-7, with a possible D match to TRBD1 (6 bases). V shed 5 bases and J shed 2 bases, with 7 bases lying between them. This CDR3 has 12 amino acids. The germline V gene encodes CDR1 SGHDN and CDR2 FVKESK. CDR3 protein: CASSGGPYEQYF. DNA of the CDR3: TGTGCCAGCAGCGGGGGCCCCTACGAGCAGTACTTC.

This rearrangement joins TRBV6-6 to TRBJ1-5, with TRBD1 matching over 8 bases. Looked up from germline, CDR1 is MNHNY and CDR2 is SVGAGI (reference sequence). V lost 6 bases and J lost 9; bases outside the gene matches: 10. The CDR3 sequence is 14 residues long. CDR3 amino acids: CASRAWTGFLPQHF. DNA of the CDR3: TGTGCCAGCAGGGCATGGACAGGGTTTTTGCCCCAGCATTTT.

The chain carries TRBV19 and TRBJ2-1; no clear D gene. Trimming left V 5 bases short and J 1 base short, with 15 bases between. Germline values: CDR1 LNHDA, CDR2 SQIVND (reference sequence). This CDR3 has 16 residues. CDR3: CASSPDPDGSYNEQFF. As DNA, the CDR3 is TGTGCCAGTAGTCCCGACCCCGACGGGTCCTACAATGAGCAGTTCTTC.

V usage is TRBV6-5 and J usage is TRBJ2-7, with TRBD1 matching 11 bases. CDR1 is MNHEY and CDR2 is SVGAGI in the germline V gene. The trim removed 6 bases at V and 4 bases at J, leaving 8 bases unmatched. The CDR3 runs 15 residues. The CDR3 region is CASRPLWDRGYEQYF. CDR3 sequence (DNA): TGTGCCAGCAGACCCCTTTGGGACAGGGGGTACGAGCAGTACTTC.

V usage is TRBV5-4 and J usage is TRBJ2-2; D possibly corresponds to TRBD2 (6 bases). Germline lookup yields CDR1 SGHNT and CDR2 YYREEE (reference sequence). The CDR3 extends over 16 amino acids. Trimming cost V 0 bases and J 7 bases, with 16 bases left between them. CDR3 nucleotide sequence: TGTGCCAGCAGCTTGGAGGGGTCGGGAGTGGGCGGGGAGCTGTTTTTT. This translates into CASSLEGSGVGGELFF.

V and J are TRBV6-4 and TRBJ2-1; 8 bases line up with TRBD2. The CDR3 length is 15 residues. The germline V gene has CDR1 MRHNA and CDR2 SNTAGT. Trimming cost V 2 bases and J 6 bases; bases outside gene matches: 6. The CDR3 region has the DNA TGTGCCAGCAGTGACGTAGCGGGAACGAGCAATGAGCAGTTCTTC. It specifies CASSDVAGTSNEQFF.

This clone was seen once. The CDR3 coding sequence is TGCGCCAGCAGCCCAAGCGGGAGTCCTGGAATTTACAATGAGCAGTTCTTC. This translates into CASSPSGSPGIYNEQFF. This chain uses TRBV4-3 with TRBJ2-1; 8 nucleotides match TRBD2. This CDR3 contains 17 residues. V trimming: 4 bases; J trimming: 4 bases; junction bases outside the gene matches: 12. Germline-derived CDR1 and CDR2 are LGHNA and YSLEER.

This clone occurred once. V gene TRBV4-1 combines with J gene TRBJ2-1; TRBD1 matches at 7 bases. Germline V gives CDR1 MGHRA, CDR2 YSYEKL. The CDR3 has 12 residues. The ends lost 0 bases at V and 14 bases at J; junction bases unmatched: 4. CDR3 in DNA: TGCGCCAGCAGCCAAGATTGGGGACAGAAGTTCTTC. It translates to CASSQDWGQKFF.

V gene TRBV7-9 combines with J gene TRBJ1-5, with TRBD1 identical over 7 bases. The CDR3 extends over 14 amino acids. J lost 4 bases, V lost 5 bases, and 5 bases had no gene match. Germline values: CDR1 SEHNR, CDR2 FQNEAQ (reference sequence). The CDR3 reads CASSPGGRNQPQHF. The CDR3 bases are TGTGCCAGCAGCCCAGGGGGTCGTAATCAGCCCCAGCATTTT.

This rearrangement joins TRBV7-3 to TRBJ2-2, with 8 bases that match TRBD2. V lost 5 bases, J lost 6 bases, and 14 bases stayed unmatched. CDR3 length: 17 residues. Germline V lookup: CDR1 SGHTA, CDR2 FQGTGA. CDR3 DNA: TGTGCCAGCAGCCCATCCCGGGAGGGCCTGGGGCCCGGGGAGCTGTTTTTT. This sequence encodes CASSPSREGLGPGELFF.

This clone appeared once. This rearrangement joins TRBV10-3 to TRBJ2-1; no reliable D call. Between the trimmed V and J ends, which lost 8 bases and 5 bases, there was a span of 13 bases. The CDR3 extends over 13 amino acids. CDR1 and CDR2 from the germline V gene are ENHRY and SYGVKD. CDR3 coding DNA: TGTGCCATCTCCTCCAACCGGGACAATGAGCAGTTCTTC. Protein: CAISSNRDNEQFF.

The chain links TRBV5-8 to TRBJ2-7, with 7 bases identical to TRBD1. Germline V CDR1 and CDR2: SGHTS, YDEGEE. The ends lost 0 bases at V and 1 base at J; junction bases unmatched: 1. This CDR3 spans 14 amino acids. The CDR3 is CASSLETGSYEQYF. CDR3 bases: TGTGCCAGCAGCTTGGAGACAGGGTCCTACGAGCAGTACTTC.

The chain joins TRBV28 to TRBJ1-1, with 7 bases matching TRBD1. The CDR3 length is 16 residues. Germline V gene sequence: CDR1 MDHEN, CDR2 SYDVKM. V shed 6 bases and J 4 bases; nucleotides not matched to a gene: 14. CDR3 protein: CASSPTGVGPGTEAFF. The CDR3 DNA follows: TGTGCCAGCAGCCCTACAGGGGTCGGCCCTGGCACTGAAGCTTTCTTT.

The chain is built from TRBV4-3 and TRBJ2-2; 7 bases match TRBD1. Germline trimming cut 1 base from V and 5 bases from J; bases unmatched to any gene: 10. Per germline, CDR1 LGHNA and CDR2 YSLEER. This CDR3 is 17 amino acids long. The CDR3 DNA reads TGCGCCAGCAGCCAAGTAGGGCAGGGGGTCTTAACCGGGGAGCTGTTTTTT. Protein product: CASSQVGQGVLTGELFF.

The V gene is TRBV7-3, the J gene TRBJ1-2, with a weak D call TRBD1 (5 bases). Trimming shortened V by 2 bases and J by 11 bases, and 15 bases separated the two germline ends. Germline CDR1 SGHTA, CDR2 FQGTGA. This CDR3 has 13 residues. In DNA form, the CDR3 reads TGTGCCAGCAGCTTATCCCCCACAGGAGTTTACACCTTC. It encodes CASSLSPTGVYTF.

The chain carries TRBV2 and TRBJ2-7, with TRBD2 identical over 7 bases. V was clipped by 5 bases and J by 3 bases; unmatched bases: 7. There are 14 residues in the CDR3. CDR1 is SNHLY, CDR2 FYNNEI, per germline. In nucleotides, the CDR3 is TGTGCCAGCAGTAGTCGCGGGAGTTACTACGAGCAGTACTTC. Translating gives CASSSRGSYYEQYF.

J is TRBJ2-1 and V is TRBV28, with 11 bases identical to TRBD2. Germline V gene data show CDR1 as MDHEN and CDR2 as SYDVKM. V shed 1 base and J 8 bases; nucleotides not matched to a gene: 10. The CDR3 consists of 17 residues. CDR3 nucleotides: TGTGCCAGCAGTTTATTGTGGATTAGCGGGAGGGGGCATGAGCAGTTCTTC. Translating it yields CASSLLWISGRGHEQFF. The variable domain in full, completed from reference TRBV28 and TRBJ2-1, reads DVKVTQSSRYLVKRTGEKVFLECVQDMDHENMFWYRQDPGLGLRLIYFSYDVKMKEKGDIPEGYSVSREKKERFSLILESASTNQTSMYLCASSLLWISGRGHEQFFGPGTRLTVL.

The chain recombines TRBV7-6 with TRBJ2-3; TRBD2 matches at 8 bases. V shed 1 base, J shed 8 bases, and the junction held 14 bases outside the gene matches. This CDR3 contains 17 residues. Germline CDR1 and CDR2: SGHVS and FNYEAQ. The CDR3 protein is CASSLDKLAGGSGTQYF. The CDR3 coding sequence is TGTGCCAGCAGCTTAGATAAGCTAGCGGGTGGCTCTGGTACGCAGTATTTT.

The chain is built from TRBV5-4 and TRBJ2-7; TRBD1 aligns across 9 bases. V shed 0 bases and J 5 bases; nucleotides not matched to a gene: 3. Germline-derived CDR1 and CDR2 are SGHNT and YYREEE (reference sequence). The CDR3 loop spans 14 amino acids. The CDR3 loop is CASSLGQGVDEQYF. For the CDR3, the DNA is TGTGCCAGCAGCTTGGGACAGGGGGTCGACGAGCAGTACTTC. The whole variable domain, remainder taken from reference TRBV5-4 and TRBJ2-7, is ETGVTQSPTHLIKTRGQQVTLRCSSQSGHNTVSWYQQALGQGPQFIFQYYREEENGRGNFPPRFSGLQFPNYSSELNVNALELDDSALYLCASSLGQGVDEQYFGPGTRLTVT.

The CDR3 is CASSFRGSGTDTQYF. The CDR3 region has the DNA TGTGCCAGCAGTTTTAGGGGTTCGGGCACAGATACGCAGTATTTT. The rearrangement links TRBV27 to TRBJ2-3; D perhaps matches TRBD1 (5 bases). Germline V gene sequence: CDR1 MNHEY, CDR2 SMNVEV (reference sequence). CDR3 length: 15 amino acids. The germline V and J ends were trimmed by 3 bases and 1 base, with 11 bases remaining between them.

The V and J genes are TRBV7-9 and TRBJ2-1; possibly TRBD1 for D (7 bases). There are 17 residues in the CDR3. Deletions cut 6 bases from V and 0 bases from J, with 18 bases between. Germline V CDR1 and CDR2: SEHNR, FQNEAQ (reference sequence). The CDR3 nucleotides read TGTGCCAGCAGTCCAGGAGGGGGCTGGAGCTCCTACAATGAGCAGTTCTTC. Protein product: CASSPGGGWSSYNEQFF.

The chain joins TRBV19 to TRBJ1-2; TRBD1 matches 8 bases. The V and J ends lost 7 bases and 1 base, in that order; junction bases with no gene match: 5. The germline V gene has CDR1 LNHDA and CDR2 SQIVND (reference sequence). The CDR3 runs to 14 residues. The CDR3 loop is CASIPTGVNYGYTF. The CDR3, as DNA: TGTGCCAGTATTCCGACAGGGGTTAACTATGGCTACACCTTC.

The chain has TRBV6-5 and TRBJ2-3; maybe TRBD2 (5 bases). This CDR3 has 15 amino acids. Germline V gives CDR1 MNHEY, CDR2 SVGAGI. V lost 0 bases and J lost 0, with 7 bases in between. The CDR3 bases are TGTGCCAGCAGTTACTCGACTATTAGCACAGATACGCAGTATTTT. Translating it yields CASSYSTISTDTQYF.

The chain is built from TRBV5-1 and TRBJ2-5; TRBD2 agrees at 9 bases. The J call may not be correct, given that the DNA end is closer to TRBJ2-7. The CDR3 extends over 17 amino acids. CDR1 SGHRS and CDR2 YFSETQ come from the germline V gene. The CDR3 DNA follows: TGCGCCAGCAGCTTGGCTCGGACTAGCGAAATTTCCTACGAGCAGTACTTC. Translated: CASSLARTSEISYEQYF.